The rows below give T cell receptor beta chains drawn from one sample of a study of PD-1 blockade in classical Hodgkin lymphoma. Assay: immunoSEQ multiplex PCR; the TCRdb copy retains only in-frame clones and omits some. The profile shows about 32,000 clones, 65% to 85% of them singletons. Source: peripheral blood mononuclear cells (PBMCs), taken before the fourth cycle of nivolumab. Every receptor here comes from a human donor with classical Hodgkin lymphoma. Each CDR3 is given with its conserved first and last residue. The order of the fields is V gene, D gene, clone size, J gene, CDR3 DNA, CDR3 protein. A D gene is named only where the DNA matches it firmly. Rows give clone size only sometimes, using once, few, many, or a class for an expanded clone.

TRBV7-9,NA,NA,TRBJ2-6,TGTGCCAGCAGCAGACGAGGGGGGATAAGCTCTGGGGCCAACGTCCTGACTTTC,CASSRRGGISSGANVLTF
TRBV5-4,TRBD1,NA,TRBJ2-7,TGTGCCAGCAGCTTAGGACAGGGGGCGTACGAGCAGTACTTC,CASSLGQGAYEQYF
TRBV11-3,NA,NA,TRBJ1-1,TGTGCCAGCAGCTTGAGAGGGACGGCTTTCTTT,CASSLRGTAFF
TRBV4-1,NA,NA,TRBJ1-4,TGCGCCAGCAGCCAACCCTCCGGCGAAAAACTGTTTTTT,CASSQPSGEKLFF
TRBV4-3,TRBD1,few,TRBJ1-2,TGCGCCAGCAGCCAAGAATGGGACAGGACATATGGCTACACCTTC,CASSQEWDRTYGYTF
TRBV7-8,TRBD2,NA,TRBJ2-3,TGTGCCAGCAGCTTAGGGTACGGACTAGACACAGATACGCAGTATTTT,CASSLGYGLDTDTQYF
TRBV7-2,TRBD2,few,TRBJ2-5,TGTGCCAGCAGCTTAGCGGGGACTAGCGGGAGAAAGACCCAGTACTTC,CASSLAGTSGRKTQYF
TRBV6-7,TRBD1,NA,TRBJ2-7,TGTGCCAGCAGTTACAGGGACAGGGGATCCTACGAGCAGTACTTC,CASSYRDRGSYEQYF
TRBV7-2,TRBD1,NA,TRBJ2-5,TGTGCCAGCAGCTTAGCGGGACAGGGGCTAAAAGAGACCCAGTACTTC,CASSLAGQGLKETQYF
TRBV15,TRBD1,NA,TRBJ2-7,TGTGCCACCAGCGAGGGGACAGGGGAAATATACGAGCAGTACTTC,CATSEGTGEIYEQYF